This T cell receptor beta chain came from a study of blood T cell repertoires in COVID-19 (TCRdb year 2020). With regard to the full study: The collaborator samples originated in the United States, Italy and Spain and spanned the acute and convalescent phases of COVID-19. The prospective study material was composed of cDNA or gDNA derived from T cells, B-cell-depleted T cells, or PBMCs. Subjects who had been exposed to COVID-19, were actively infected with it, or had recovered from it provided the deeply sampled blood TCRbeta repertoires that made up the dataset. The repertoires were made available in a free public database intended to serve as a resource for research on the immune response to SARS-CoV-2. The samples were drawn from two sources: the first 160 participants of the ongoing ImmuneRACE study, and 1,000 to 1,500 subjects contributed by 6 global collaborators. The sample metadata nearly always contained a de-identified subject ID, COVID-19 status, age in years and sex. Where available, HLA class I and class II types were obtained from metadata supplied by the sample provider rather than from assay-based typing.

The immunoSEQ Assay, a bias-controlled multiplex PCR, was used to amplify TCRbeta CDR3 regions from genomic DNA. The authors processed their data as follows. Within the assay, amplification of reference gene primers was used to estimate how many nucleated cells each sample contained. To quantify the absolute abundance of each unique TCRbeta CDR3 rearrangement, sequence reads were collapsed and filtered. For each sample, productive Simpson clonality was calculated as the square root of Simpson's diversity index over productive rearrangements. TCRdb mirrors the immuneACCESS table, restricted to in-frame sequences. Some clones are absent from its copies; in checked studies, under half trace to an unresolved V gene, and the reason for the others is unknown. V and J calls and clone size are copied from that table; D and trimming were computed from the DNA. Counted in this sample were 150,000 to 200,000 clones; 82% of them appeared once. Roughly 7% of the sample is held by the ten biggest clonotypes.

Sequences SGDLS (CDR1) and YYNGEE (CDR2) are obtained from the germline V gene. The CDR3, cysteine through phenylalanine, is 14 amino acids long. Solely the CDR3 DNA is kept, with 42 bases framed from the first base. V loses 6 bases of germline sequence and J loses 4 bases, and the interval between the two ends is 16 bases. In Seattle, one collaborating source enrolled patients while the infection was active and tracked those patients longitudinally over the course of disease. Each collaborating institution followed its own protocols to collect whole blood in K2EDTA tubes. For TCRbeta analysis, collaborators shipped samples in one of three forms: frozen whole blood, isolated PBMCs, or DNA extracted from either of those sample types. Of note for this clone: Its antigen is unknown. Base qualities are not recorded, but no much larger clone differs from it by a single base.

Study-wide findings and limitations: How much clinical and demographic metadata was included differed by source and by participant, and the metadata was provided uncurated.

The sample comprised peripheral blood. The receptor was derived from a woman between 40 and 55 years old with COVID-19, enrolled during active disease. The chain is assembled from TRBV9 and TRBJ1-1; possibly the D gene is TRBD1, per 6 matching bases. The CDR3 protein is CASNSDGQTTEAFF. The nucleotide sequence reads TGTGCCAGCAACTCTGATGGACAGACCACTGAAGCTTTCTTT.